This T cell receptor beta chain emerged from a study of Graves' ophthalmopathy and Graves' hyperthyroidism. Points from the study as a whole: The model reached 70% to 71% sensitivity and approximately 72% specificity for predicting ophthalmopathy progression.

V dropped 3 bases and J dropped 3; count of bases not matched to a gene: 6. This CDR3 has 15 residues. CDR1 is KGHSH, CDR2 LQKENI, per germline. Hyperthyroidism was new, under 2 months, in patients aged 18 to 65. Diagnosis used clinical symptoms, serum thyroxine, TRAb, thyroid ultrasound and orbital computed tomography. Around 9.9 ml of fresh blood yielded the PBMCs by density gradient. This clonotype was detected many times. Its antigen is not identified. Beta-chain TCR CDR3 regions were amplified from RNA transcripts. The first round was an RT-PCR with HTBI primers, and the second round was a multiplex PCR. TCRdb ran MiXCR on the multiplex PCR reads and lists one entry per CDR3 protein. This table holds hundreds of thousands of distinct CDR3 sequences, more than 20% found once.

Sequencing was carried out using peripheral blood. This TCR was sampled from a young woman with stable Graves' hyperthyroidism. The rearrangement links TRBV18 to TRBJ2-7; TRBD1 aligns across 9 bases. In DNA form, the CDR3 reads TGTGCCAGCTCACCTACCGGGACAGGGTACTACGAGCAGTACTTC. Its translation is CASSPTGTGYYEQYF.